This TCR beta chain was captured in a study of T cells after yellow fever vaccination. Regarding the study as a whole: Reappearing after the booster were most of the clones from primary vaccination (less than 98% CD4, 88% CD8). Clonotype sharing between CD4 and CD8 compartments was small. Peaking faster, on day 5 versus 15, the secondary response was nonetheless weaker.

This clonotype was counted many times. The antigen remains undetermined. Germline V lookup: CDR1 WNHNN, CDR2 SYGVQD (reference sequence). V lost 7 bases and J lost 2, with 18 bases in between. The length of the CDR3 is 16 residues. For TCR, cDNA came from 5'RACE template switching, which added a universal primer site and UMIs. TCRdb used MiXCR to reprocess the 5' RACE reads, holding one entry per CDR3 protein. The top ten hold more than 2.5% of the sample, which has under 200,000 distinct CDR3 sequences, around 7.3% seen once. The chain is built from TRBV10-1 and TRBJ1-5, with D unclear. Sequencing used CD4+ T cells sorted from PBMCs, obtained 5 to 6 days after the first yellow fever vaccination. The clonotype comes from a young man who received the YFV17D yellow fever vaccine. CDR3 amino acids: CASNSRPPEGNQPQHF. DNA for the CDR3: TGCGCCAGCAATTCGAGGCCCCCCGAAGGCAATCAGCCCCAGCATTTT.